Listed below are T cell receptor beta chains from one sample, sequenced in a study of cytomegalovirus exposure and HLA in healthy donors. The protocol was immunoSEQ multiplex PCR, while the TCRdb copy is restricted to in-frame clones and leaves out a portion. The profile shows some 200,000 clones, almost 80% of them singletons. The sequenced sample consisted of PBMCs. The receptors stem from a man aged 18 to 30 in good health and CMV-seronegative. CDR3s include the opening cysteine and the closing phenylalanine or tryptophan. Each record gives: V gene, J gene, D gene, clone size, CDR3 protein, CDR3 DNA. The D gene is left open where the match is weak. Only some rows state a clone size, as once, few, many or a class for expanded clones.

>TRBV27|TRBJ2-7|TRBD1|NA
CASRPNWGQVYEQYF
TGTGCCAGCAGGCCGAATTGGGGACAGGTTTACGAGCAGTACTTC
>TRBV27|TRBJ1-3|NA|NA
CASSPGQVSGNTIYF
TGTGCCAGCAGTCCGGGACAAGTCTCTGGAAACACCATATATTTT
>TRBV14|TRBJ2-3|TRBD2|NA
CASSPRSGLAFDTQYF
TGTGCCAGCAGCCCTAGATCCGGACTAGCGTTTGATACGCAGTATTTT
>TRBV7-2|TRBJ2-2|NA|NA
CASSLALTGTGELFF
TGTGCCAGCAGCTTAGCCCTCACAGGGACCGGGGAGCTGTTTTTT
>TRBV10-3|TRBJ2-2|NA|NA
CAISRSQGYTGELFF
TGTGCCATCAGTCGATCTCAGGGGTACACCGGGGAGCTGTTTTTT
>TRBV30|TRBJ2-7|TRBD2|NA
CAWSVSLAGTYEQYF
TGTGCCTGGAGTGTAAGCCTAGCGGGTACCTACGAGCAGTACTTC
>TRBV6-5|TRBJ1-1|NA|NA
CASSLDRNTEAFF
TGTGCCAGCAGTCTAGACAGGAACACTGAAGCTTTCTTT
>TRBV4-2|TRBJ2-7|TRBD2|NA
CASSQDSGSSTPYEQYF
TGTGCCAGCAGCCAGGACAGCGGGAGTTCAACCCCCTACGAGCAGTACTTC
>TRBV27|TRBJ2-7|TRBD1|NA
CASSRQTGGAEQYF
TGTGCCAGCAGTCGCCAGACAGGGGGCGCCGAGCAGTACTTC
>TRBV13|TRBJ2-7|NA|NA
CASCQGFSYTHHYEQYF
TGTGCCAGCTGCCAGGGGTTCTCCTACACACATCACTACGAGCAGTACTTC
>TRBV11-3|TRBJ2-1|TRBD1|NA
CASSLTDRPTYNEQFF
TGTGCCAGCAGCTTAACGGACAGGCCCACCTACAATGAGCAGTTCTTC
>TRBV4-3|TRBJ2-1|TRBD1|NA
CASSQTHRGTYNEQFF
TGCGCCAGCAGCCAGACCCACAGGGGAACCTACAATGAGCAGTTCTTC
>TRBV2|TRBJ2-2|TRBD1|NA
CARGTEQNTGELFF
TGTGCCAGAGGGACAGAACAGAACACCGGGGAGCTGTTTTTT
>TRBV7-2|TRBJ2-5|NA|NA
CASRSAGMGEAQYF
TGTGCCAGCAGGAGTGCGGGGATGGGCGAGGCCCAGTACTTC
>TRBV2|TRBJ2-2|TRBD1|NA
CASRTGPNTGELFF
TGTGCCAGCCGGACAGGGCCTAACACCGGGGAGCTGTTTTTT
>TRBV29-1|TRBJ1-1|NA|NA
CSSYGPDEAFF
TGCAGCTCGTATGGCCCTGATGAAGCTTTCTTT
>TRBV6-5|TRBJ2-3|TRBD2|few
CASSYWVAGSLHTQYF
TGTGCCAGCAGTTACTGGGTAGCGGGGAGTTTGCATACGCAGTATTTT
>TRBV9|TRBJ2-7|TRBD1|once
CASSGETGGYEQYF
TGTGCCAGCAGCGGGGAGACAGGGGGCTACGAGCAGTACTTC
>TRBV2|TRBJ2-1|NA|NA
CASSEATTYNEQFF
TGTGCCAGCAGTGAAGCGACTACTTACAATGAGCAGTTCTTC
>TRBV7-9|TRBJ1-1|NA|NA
CASRSQGWNTEAFF
TGTGCCAGCAGGTCTCAGGGGTGGAACACTGAAGCTTTCTTT
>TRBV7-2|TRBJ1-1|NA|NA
CASSKLTAEAFF
TGTGCCAGCAGCAAATTGACAGCTGAAGCTTTCTTT
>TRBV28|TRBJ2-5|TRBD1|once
CASSLGTGAATETQYF
TGTGCCAGCAGTTTAGGTACAGGGGCCGCCACGGAGACCCAGTACTTC
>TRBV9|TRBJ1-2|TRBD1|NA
CASSVSQGAPGYTF
TGTGCCAGCAGCGTATCGCAGGGGGCGCCTGGCTACACCTTC
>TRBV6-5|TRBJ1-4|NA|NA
CASSLAGDSEKLFF
TGTGCCAGCAGCTTGGCTGGTGACAGTGAAAAACTGTTTTTT
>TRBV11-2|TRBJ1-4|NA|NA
CASSLGARREEKLFF
TGTGCCAGCAGTCTTGGGGCCCGCCGGGAGGAAAAACTGTTTTTT
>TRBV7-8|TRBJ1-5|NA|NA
CASSLSSNQPQHF
TGTGCCAGCAGCTTATCAAGCAATCAGCCCCAGCATTTT